This entry features one T cell receptor beta chain sequence. Using immunoSEQ multiplex PCR, the repertoire was profiled, and TCRdb retains in-frame clones only, with some absent. The repertoire holds some 75,000 clones, with about nine tenths as singletons. This sample stems from a study of blood T cell repertoires in COVID-19. The CDR3 has 15 amino acids. The V gene lost 1 base and the J gene lost 8 bases, with 14 bases spanning the gap. Per the germline V gene, CDR1 is LGHNA and CDR2 is YSLEER. Sequences were obtained from peripheral blood. V and J are TRBV4-3 and TRBJ1-4, with D tentatively TRBD1 (5 bases). This receptor was obtained from a human donor in a cohort sampled during active COVID-19. The DNA of the CDR3 is TGCGCCAGCAGCCAAGTTGGGTCGGGGGGAGAAAAACTGTTTTTT. This gives the protein CASSQVGSGGEKLFF.